The present T cell receptor (beta chain) was sequenced within a study of blood T cells in healthy people across ages (dated by TCRdb to about 2015). Concerning the study at large: Template switching captured roughly one uniquely barcoded TCR beta cDNA molecule per two T cells in model experiments. The study measured age-related changes in TCR beta repertoire diversity using deep sequencing normalized with unique cDNA molecular identifiers. The donors were divided into four age groups: young (average around 15 years), middle-aged (roughly 42), aged (around 67) and long-lived (approximately 74). To avoid experimental bias, donors of different ages were distributed randomly across sequencing lanes. Two additional independent replicas of 1 million unique cDNA reads from the same blood draw were analyzed for two donors (one aged 18 to 30 and one aged 80 or older).

Results the study describes overall, beyond this receptor: As age increased, observed TCR beta diversity per million T cells dropped in a roughly linear way, and a significant reduction was already evident by age roughly 36. Total diversity estimates from one million sequenced T cells were considered lower bounds and underestimates. There was a strong correlation between observed TCR beta diversity and the percentage of naive T cells measured by flow cytometry. Since profiling was done on bulk unsorted PBMCs, naive and antigen-experienced compartments could not be conclusively compared. Compared with the aged group, more naive CD4+ T cells, fewer expanded clones and increased TCR diversity were shown by the long-lived group, suggesting age selection. The CMV infection status of donors was not known, potentially confounding age-related changes in expanded clonotypes.

The library was prepared using 5' RACE. Reads for this sample came from an Illumina HiSeq 2500. A second PCR of about 7 to 12 cycles was run with a J-beta primer mix and a sample-barcoded 5' primer. A unique molecular identifier was introduced onto each TCR beta cDNA molecule by a template-switch 5' adaptor carrying 12 random nucleotides. At least 2.5 million CDR3-containing paired-end reads were obtained from each sample. All of the RNA was converted into first-strand cDNA using the Mint cDNA synthesis kit, with a TRBC-specific oligonucleotide serving as the primer. Following uracil-DNA glycosylase treatment, a first 18-cycle PCR with universal primers M1SS and BC2_uni_R was performed on all cDNA. As for how the authors treated the data: Each sample was normalized by randomly selecting 1 million high-quality reads, each carrying a distinct molecular identifier. Instead of being binned into consensus sequences, reads with shared molecular identifiers were discarded. MiTCR, with a Q25 quality threshold and the strictest error-elimination algorithm, was used for CDR3 identification, clonotype clustering and error correction. A nonparametric unseen species model with Euler transformation was used to estimate a lower bound on total TCR beta diversity. TCRdb trimmed the raw reads at Q25, called clones with MiXCR and kept productive beta chains. Identical CDR3 protein sequences are pooled into one entry, listed with their most common genes and DNA. Clone size and V and J calls follow TCRdb, not the original study. The sample table records some 900,000 distinct CDR3 sequences; about 48% of these occur just once. 10% to 15% of the sample belongs to the ten largest clones.

On this clonotype itself: What this receptor recognizes is not known. Base qualities are not recorded, but no much larger clone differs from it by a single base.

Donors were approximately 42 systemically healthy Caucasian individuals from Russia aged about 6 to 100 years. Each donor gave roughly 9 milliliters of peripheral blood, drawn into EDTA-treated Vacutainer tubes. Ficoll-Paque density-gradient centrifugation was used to isolate PBMCs, with at least 6.5 million obtained per sample. Total RNA was extracted from PBMCs with Trizol reagent, with at least 6 micrograms obtained per sample. For every donor, an aliquot of PBMCs went through flow cytometry to measure the percentages of naive CD45RAhigh/CD27high T cells. Its CDR3 holds 12 amino acids, cysteine through phenylalanine. CDR3 DNA only is kept here, 36 bases in frame from base 1. CDR1 is given as MNHEY and CDR2 as SMNVEV, both from the germline V gene (reference sequence). V loses 5 bases, J loses 6 bases, and the germline ends lie 11 bases apart.

The chain is assembled from TRBV27 and TRBJ2-7; the D gene is possibly TRBD1 or TRBD2, with 5 bases matching each. The origin of this receptor is a young man in good health. The source material was blood. The nucleotides read TGTGCCAGCAGTCCTGGGACGAGCGAGCAGTACTTC. Translated, this is CASSPGTSEQYF.